The 21 T cell receptor delta chains below were found in one sample sequenced in a study of gamma-delta chains in newborns, infants, children. TCRdb re-called the reads through CATT. The table includes thousands of delta-chain clones, more than 5% detected once. Sequenced sample: blood. The receptors were sampled from a child who was a newborn, infant or young child, either healthy, febrile or measles-vaccinated (not recorded which).

V is TRDV3 and J is TRDJ2; TRDD3 matches 11 bases. CDR3 length: 14 amino acids. The junction had 2 bases not matched to a gene; V was cut back by 2 bases and J by 3 bases. Germline CDR1 is TVYSNPD and CDR2 is GDNSRS (reference sequence). CDR3 protein: CAFAWGILTAQLFF. DNA of the CDR3: TGTGCCTTTGCCTGGGGGATACTGACAGCACAACTCTTCTTT.

This clone occurred a few times. The chain's CDR3 is CALGVLPYWGNYTDKLIF. The CDR3 DNA sequence: TGTGCTCTTGGGGTCCTCCCTTACTGGGGAAATTACACCGATAAACTCATCTTT. The chain couples TRDV1 to TRDJ1; 7 nucleotides align to TRDD3. Germline-derived CDR1 and CDR2 are TSWWSYY and QGS. The CDR3 is 18 amino acids. The ends lost 4 bases at V and 0 bases at J; junction bases unmatched: 14.

A J gene of TRDJ3 was called, though the V gene was not; whether TRDD3, the table's D call, matches the DNA was not checked. The CDR3 has 18 amino acids. The CDR3 sequence is CACATGDPPSWYTRQMFF. The CDR3 nucleotides read TGTGCCTGTGCCACGGGGGATCCTCCCTCCTGGTACACCCGACAGATGTTTTTC.

By share of the sample, this clone is medium-sized (0.01 to 0.1%). CDR3 nucleotides: TGTGCCTGTGACACCGTATGGGGGACGAGCTCCTGGGACACCCGACAGATGTTTTTC. Its protein is CACDTVWGTSSWDTRQMFF. The chain links TRDV2 to TRDJ3, with TRDD3 matching over 7 bases. Trimming cost V 0 bases and J 0 bases; bases outside gene matches: 7. The CDR3 is made up of 19 amino acids. Germline V CDR1 and CDR2: GEAIGNYY, EKD.

This clone was observed a few times. The junction departs from the called germline gene at one end, perhaps through a read error. The chain uses TRDV2 and TRDJ3; 11 bases fit TRDD3. The germline CDR1 and CDR2 sequences are GEAIGNYY and EKD. This CDR3 comprises 18 residues. The CDR3 here is CACDYGGYGSWDTRQTFF. The CDR3 nucleotides are TGTGCCTGTGACTATGGGGGATACGGGTCCTGGGACACCCGACAGACGTTTTTC.

This clone was picked up a small number of times. This specimen includes other DNA sequences encoding the same CDR3. The CDR3 DNA is TGTGCCTGTGACCGGGTGCTGGGGGCCTCCTCCTGGGACACCCGACAGATGTTTTTC. The encoded protein is CACDRVLGASSWDTRQMFF. The chain uses TRDV2 and TRDJ3; 7 bases are shared with TRDD3. The germline CDR1 and CDR2 sequences are GEAIGNYY and EKD. V was clipped by 3 bases and J by 0 bases; unmatched bases: 10. This CDR3 is 19 amino acids long.

In its sample, this clone was seen a few times. This chain joins TRDV2 and TRDJ3; 11 nucleotides match TRDD3. Trimming at V came to 1 base and at J to 2 bases, leaving 6 bases not matched to a gene. This CDR3 has 19 amino acids. Germline assignment: CDR1 GEAIGNYY and CDR2 EKD. This CDR3 reads CACDTLGDTGPWDTRQMFF. CDR3 nucleotide sequence: TGTGCCTGTGACACTCTGGGGGATACAGGGCCCTGGGACACCCGACAGATGTTTTTC.

On this clone itself: The same CDR3 can be traced to other DNA sequences in this sample. The genes are TRDV2 and TRDJ3, with a weak D call TRDD3 (6 bases). The CDR3 covers 18 residues. V lost 1 base, J lost 0 bases, and 12 bases lay in between. Germline V CDR1 and CDR2: GEAIGNYY, EKD. As DNA, the CDR3 is TGTGCCTGTGACACTGTGGGGGCTAGCTCCTGGGACACCCGACAGATGTTTTTC. Translation gives CACDTVGASSWDTRQMFF.

This clone occurred a few times. This rearrangement joins TRDV1 to TRDJ1; 12 nucleotides match TRDD3. The ends lost 0 bases at V and 0 bases at J; junction bases unmatched: 20. The CDR3 loop spans 23 amino acids. Germline V CDR1 and CDR2: TSWWSYY, QGS. DNA for the CDR3: TGTGCTCTTGGGGAACTGGGTCTTCCCCAAGTACTGGGGGATACCGCGTACACCGATAAACTCATCTTT. Protein: CALGELGLPQVLGDTAYTDKLIF.

Turning to this clone: This sample also contains other DNA sequences that code for the same CDR3. The chain combines TRDV2 with TRDJ3, with 11 bases matching TRDD3. The CDR3 spans 18 residues. Germline lookup yields CDR1 GEAIGNYY and CDR2 EKD. V was clipped by 1 base and J by 1 base; unmatched bases: 2. The DNA of the CDR3 is TGTGCCTGTGACACTGGGGGATACGGGTCCTGGGACACCCGACAGATGTTTTTC. Its translation is CACDTGGYGSWDTRQMFF.

This clone is medium-sized within its sample. The chain has TRDV2 and TRDJ3, with 7 bases fitting TRDD3. The J segment lost 4 bases and the V segment lost 5 bases, leaving 4 bases of the junction unmatched. CDR3 length: 15 amino acids. Germline lookup yields CDR1 GEAIGNYY and CDR2 EKD. The CDR3 bases are TGTGCCTGTGGGGGATATAGATGGGACACCCGACAGATGTTTTTC. It codes for CACGGYRWDTRQMFF.

This clone is medium-sized within its sample. This chain connects TRAV29/DV5 to TRDJ1; TRDD3 matches at 7 bases. This CDR3 is 13 amino acids long. With V trimmed by 1 base and J by 5 bases, 5 bases remained unmatched. The germline gives CDR1 NSMFDY, CDR2 ISSIKDK. DNA for the CDR3: TGTGCAGCAAGCAGGGGACTGGGGGATAAACTCATCTTT. This translates into CAASRGLGDKLIF.

About this clone itself: TCRdb lists the protein of a much larger clone for this DNA, which differs at residue 5, so this is likely a read error; the protein given here is translated from the DNA itself. J is TRDJ2 and V is TRDV2, with TRDD3 matching 9 bases. V trimming: 3 bases; J trimming: 0 bases; junction bases outside the gene matches: 4. There are 16 residues in the CDR3. In germline, CDR1 is GEAIGNYY, CDR2 EKD. The CDR3 spells CACDALGDALTAQLFF. CDR3 DNA: TGTGCCTGTGACGCCCTGGGGGATGCTTTGACAGCACAACTCTTCTTT.

A few counts support this clone. This likely reflects a read error, since a far larger clone is one base away. At the DNA level, this CDR3 is encoded by other sequences in the same sample as well. The chain recombines TRDV2 with TRDJ3, with D possibly TRDD3 on 6 matching bases. Germline lookup yields CDR1 GEAIGNYY and CDR2 EKD. Trimming left V 0 bases short and J 0 bases short, with 14 bases between. The CDR3 totals 19 residues. CDR3 region: CACDTVLGDSSWDTRQMFF. Here the CDR3 DNA reads TGTGCCTGTGACACCGTACTGGGAGATAGCTCCTGGGACACCCGACAGATGTTTTTC.

This clone was counted between two and nine times. This rearrangement joins TRDV2 to TRDJ2; 8 nucleotides match TRDD3. The CDR3 runs 16 residues. Per germline, CDR1 GEAIGNYY and CDR2 EKD. J was trimmed by 8 bases and V by 3 bases; bases with no gene match: 13. CDR3 protein: CACDPAGTGGRAQLFF. DNA of the CDR3: TGTGCCTGTGACCCTGCAGGGACTGGGGGGAGGGCACAACTCTTCTTT.

This clone rates as medium-sized (0.01 to 0.1%). The V and J genes are TRDV2 and TRDJ2; 9 positions match TRDD3. The junction had 10 bases not matched to a gene; V was cut back by 3 bases and J by 0 bases. CDR3 length equals 18 residues. Germline loops: CDR1 GEAIGNYY, CDR2 EKD. The CDR3 bases are TGTGCCTGTGACTCAGTACTGGGGGACATATCTTTGACAGCACAACTCTTCTTT. It specifies CACDSVLGDISLTAQLFF.

This clone has only a few counts. The J gene is TRDJ3, the V gene TRDV2, with D possibly matching TRDD3 (6 bases). The CDR3 is 18 residues long. V gave up 0 bases and J gave up 2 bases, with 13 bases separating them. The V gene's germline CDR1 is GEAIGNYY and CDR2 EKD. The CDR3 DNA sequence: TGTGCCTGTGACACCGGGTGGGGATTAACCTGGGACACCCGACAGATGTTTTTC. Protein: CACDTGWGLTWDTRQMFF.

The table lists this clone with a count of one. One end of the junction is discordant with germline, which a read error may explain. The J gene is TRDJ3, the V gene TRDV2, with TRDD3 matching over 9 bases. In the absence of a J gene in TCRdb, the DNA was matched to germline to assign it here. The germline gives CDR1 GEAIGNYY, CDR2 EKD. The CDR3 runs 20 residues. This CDR3 reads CACDQYWGSRSSWDTPQMFF. For the CDR3, the DNA is TGTGCCTGTGACCAGTACTGGGGGAGCAGGAGCTCCTGGGACACCCCACAGATGTTTTTC.

The sample holds a few counts of this clone. Other DNA sequences in the sample encode the same CDR3. V and J are TRDV2 and TRDJ3, with 9 bases fitting TRDD3. The V gene's germline CDR1 is GEAIGNYY and CDR2 EKD. V lost 3 bases and J lost 2; bases outside the gene matches: 7. This CDR3 contains 18 residues. The DNA of the CDR3 is TGTGCCTGTGACGTACTGGGGGACACACCCTGGGACACCCGACAGATGTTTTTC. Translated, it gives CACDVLGDTPWDTRQMFF.

In this sample, this clone turned up a few times. The same CDR3 can be traced to other DNA sequences in this sample. The chain links TRDV2 to TRDJ3, with 10 bases matching TRDD3. This CDR3 has 20 amino acids. V shed 2 bases and J 0 bases; nucleotides not matched to a gene: 9. Germline CDR1 reads GEAIGNYY; CDR2 reads EKD. The CDR3 DNA sequence: TGTGCCTGTGACAAAGTACTGGGGGATCCAAGCTCCTGGGACACCCGACAGATGTTTTTC. Its translation: CACDKVLGDPSSWDTRQMFF.

This clone qualifies as medium-sized. Different DNA sequences within this sample yield the same CDR3. The CDR3, as DNA: TGTGCCTGTGACACCGTACTGGGGGATACGGGCTCCTGGGACACCCGACAGATGTTTTTC. This gives the protein CACDTVLGDTGSWDTRQMFF. The chain couples TRDV2 to TRDJ3, with TRDD3 matching over 13 bases. Germline-derived CDR1 and CDR2 are GEAIGNYY and EKD. This CDR3 contains 20 residues. With V trimmed by 0 bases and J by 0 bases, 4 bases remained unmatched.